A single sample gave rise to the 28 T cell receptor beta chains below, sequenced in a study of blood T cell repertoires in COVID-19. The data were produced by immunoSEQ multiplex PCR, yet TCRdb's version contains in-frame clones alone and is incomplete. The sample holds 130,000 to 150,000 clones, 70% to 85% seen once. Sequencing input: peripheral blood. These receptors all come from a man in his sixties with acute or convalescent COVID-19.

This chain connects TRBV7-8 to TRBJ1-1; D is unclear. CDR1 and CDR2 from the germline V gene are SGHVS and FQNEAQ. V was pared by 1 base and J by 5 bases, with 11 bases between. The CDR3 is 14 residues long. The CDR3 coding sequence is TGTGCCAGCAGCTTAGGCCAGACAAGGACTGAAGCTTTCTTT. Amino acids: CASSLGQTRTEAFF.

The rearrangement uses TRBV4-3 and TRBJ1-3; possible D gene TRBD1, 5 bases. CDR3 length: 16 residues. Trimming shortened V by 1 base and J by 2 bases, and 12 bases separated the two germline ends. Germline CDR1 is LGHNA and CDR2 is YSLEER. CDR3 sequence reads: CASSQVGGRAGNTIYF. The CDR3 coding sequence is TGCGCCAGCAGCCAAGTCGGCGGCAGGGCTGGAAACACCATATATTTT.

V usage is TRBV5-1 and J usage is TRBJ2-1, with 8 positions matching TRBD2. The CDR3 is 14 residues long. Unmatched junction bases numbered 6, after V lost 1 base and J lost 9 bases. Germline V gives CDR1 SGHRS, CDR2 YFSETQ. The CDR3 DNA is TGCGCCAGCAGCTTGAAAGGCGGGAGGCCTGAGCAGTTCTTC. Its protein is CASSLKGGRPEQFF.

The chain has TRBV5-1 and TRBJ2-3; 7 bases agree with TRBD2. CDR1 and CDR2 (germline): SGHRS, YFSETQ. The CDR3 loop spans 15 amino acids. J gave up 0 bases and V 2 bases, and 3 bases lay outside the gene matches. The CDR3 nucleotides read TGCGCCAGCAGCTTCACTAGCGCTAGCACAGATACGCAGTATTTT. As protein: CASSFTSASTDTQYF.

The CDR3 DNA reads as TGTGCCAGCAGCCTACAGGGGGTAGCCTACAATGAGCAGTTCTTC. Its translation: CASSLQGVAYNEQFF. The chain combines TRBV14 with TRBJ2-1; 8 bases map to TRBD1. With V trimmed by 4 bases and J by 2 bases, 4 bases remained unmatched. Germline CDR1 is SGHDN and CDR2 is FVKESK. This CDR3 region has 15 residues.

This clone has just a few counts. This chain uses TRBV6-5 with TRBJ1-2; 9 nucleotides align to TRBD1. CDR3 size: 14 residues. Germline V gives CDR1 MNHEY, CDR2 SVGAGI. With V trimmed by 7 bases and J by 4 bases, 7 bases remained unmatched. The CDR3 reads CASTGTGLTYGYTF. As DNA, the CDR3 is TGTGCCAGCACCGGGACAGGGCTCACCTATGGCTACACCTTC.

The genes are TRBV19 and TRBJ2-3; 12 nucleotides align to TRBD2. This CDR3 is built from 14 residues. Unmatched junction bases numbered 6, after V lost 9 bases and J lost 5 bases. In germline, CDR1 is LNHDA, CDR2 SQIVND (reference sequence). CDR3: CASGLAGGGDTQYF. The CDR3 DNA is TGTGCCAGCGGGCTAGCGGGAGGGGGAGATACGCAGTATTTT.

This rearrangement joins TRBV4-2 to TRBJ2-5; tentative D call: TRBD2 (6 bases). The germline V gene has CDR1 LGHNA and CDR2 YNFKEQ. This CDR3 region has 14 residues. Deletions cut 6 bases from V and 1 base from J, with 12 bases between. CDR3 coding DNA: TGTGCCAGCAGTCTGGTAGCGGCCCAAGAGACCCAGTACTTC. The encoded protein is CASSLVAAQETQYF.

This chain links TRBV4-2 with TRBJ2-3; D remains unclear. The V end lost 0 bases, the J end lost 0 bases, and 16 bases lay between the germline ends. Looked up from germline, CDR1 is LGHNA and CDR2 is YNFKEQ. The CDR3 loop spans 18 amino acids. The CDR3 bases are TGTGCCAGCAGCCAAGACCCTATCTACGAGCCTAGCACAGATACGCAGTATTTT. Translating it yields CASSQDPIYEPSTDTQYF.

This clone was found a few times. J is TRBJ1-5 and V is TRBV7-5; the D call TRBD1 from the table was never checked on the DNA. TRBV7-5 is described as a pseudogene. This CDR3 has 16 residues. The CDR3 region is CARSFSRTGGPQPQHF. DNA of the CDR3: TGTGCCAGAAGCTTCAGTCGGACAGGAGGGCCTCAGCCCCAGCATTTT.

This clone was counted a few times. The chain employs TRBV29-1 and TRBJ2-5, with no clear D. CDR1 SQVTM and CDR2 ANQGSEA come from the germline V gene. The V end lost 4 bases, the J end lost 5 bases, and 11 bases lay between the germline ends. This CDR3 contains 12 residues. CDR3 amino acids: CSVGSQLETQYF. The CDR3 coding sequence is TGCAGCGTTGGTTCACAGCTTGAGACCCAGTACTTC.

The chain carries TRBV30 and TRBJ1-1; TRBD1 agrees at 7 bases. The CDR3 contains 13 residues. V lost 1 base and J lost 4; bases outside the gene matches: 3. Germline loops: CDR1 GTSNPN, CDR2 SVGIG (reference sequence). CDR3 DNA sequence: TGTGCCTGGAGTGCTCAGGGGGTCACTGAAGCTTTCTTT. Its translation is CAWSAQGVTEAFF. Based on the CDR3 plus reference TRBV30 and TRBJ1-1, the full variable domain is SQTIHQWPATLVQPVGSPLSLECTVEGTSNPNLYWYRQAAGRGLQLLFYSVGIGQISSEVPQNLSASRPQDRQFILSSKKLLLSDSGFYLCAWSAQGVTEAFFGQGTRLTVV.

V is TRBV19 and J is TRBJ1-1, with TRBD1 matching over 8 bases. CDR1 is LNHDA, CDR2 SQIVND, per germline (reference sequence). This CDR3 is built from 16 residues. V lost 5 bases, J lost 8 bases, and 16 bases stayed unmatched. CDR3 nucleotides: TGTGCCAGTAGTCCGAAACGCATCCCCGGGACAGGCGAAGCTTTCTTT. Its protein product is CASSPKRIPGTGEAFF. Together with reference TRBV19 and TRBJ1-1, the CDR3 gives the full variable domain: DGGITQSPKYLFRKEGQNVTLSCEQNLNHDAMYWYRQDPGQGLRLIYYSQIVNDFQKGDIAEGYSVSREKKESFPLTVTSAQKNPTAFYLCASSPKRIPGTGEAFFGQGTRLTVV.

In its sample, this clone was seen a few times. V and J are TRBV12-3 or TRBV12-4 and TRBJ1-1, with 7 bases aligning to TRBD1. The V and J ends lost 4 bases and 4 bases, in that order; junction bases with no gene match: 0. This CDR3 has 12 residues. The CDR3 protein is CASSSGGTEAFF. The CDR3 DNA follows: TGTGCCAGCAGTTCAGGGGGCACTGAAGCTTTCTTT.

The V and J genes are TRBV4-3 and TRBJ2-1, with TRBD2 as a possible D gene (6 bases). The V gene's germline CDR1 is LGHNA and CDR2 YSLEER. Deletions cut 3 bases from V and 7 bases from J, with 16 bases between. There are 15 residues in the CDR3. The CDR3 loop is CASSQPTGVKNEQFF. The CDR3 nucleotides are TGCGCCAGCAGCCAGCCAACGGGAGTAAAAAATGAGCAGTTCTTC.

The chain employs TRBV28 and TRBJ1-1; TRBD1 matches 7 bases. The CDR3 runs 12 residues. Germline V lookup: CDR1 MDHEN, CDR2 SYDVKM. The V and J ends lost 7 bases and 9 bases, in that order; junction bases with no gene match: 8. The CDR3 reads CASTYGTAQAFF. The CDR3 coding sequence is TGTGCCAGCACCTATGGGACAGCTCAAGCTTTCTTT.

The CDR3 is CASSSSPTGNTIYF. The CDR3 DNA sequence: TGTGCCAGCAGCTCTTCCCCGACAGGAAACACCATATATTTT. This rearrangement joins TRBV7-8 to TRBJ1-3, with D unresolved. The germline V and J ends were trimmed by 4 bases and 4 bases, with 11 bases remaining between them. The CDR3 runs 14 residues. The germline CDR1 and CDR2 sequences are SGHVS and FQNEAQ.

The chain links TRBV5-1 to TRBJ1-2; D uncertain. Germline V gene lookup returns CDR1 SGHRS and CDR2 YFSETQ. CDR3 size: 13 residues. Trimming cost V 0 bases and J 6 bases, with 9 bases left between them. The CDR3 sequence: CASSLGPGNGYTF. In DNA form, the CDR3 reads TGCGCCAGCAGCTTGGGACCAGGAAATGGCTACACCTTC.

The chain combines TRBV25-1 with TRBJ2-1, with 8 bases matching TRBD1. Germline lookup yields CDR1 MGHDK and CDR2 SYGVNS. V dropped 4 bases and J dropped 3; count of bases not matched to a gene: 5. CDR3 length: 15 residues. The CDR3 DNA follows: TGTGCCAGCAGTGCCCGGACAGGGAACTACAATGAGCAGTTCTTC. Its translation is CASSARTGNYNEQFF.

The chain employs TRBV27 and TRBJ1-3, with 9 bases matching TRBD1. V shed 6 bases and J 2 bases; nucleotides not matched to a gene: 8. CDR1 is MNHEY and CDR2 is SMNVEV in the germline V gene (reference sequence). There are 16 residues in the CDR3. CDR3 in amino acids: CASRRLGQGTGNTIYF. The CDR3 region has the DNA TGTGCCAGCAGGAGATTGGGACAGGGAACTGGAAACACCATATATTTT.

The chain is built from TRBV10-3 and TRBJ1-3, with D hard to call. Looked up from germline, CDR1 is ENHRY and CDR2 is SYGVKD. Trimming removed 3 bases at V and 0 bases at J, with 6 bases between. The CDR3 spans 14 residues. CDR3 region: CAISEATSGNTIYF. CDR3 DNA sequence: TGTGCCATCAGTGAAGCGACCTCTGGAAACACCATATATTTT.

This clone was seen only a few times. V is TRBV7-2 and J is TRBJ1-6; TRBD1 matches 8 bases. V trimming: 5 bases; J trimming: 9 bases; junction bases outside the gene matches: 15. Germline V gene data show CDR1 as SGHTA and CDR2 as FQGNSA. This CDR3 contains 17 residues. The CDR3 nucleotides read TGTGCCAGCAGCCGCGAGGGGCGAGGCAGGGGGCCTTCACCCCTCCACTTT. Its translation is CASSREGRGRGPSPLHF. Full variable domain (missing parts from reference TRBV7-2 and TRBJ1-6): GAGVSQSPSNKVTEKGKDVELRCDPISGHTALYWYRQSLGQGLEFLIYFQGNSAPDKSGLPSDRFSAERTGGSVSTLTIQRTQQEDSAVYLCASSREGRGRGPSPLHFGNGTRLTVT.

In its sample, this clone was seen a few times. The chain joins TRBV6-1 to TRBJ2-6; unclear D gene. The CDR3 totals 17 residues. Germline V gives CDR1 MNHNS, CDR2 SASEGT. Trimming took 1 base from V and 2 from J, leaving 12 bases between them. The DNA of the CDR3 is TGTGCCAGCAGTGAAGGGGTGGGCAGGCCTGGGGCCAACGTCCTGACTTTC. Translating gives CASSEGVGRPGANVLTF.

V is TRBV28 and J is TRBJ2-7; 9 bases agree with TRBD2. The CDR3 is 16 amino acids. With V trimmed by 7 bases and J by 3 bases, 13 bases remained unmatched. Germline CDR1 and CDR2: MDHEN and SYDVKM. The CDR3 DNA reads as TGTGCCAGCATCGCTCCCGGTACTAGCGGGTTCTACGAGCAGTACTTC. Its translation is CASIAPGTSGFYEQYF.

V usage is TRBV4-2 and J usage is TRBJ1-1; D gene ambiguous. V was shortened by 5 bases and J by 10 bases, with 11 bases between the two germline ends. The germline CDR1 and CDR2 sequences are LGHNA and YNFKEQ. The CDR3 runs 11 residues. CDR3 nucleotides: TGTGCCAGCAGCGATGAGGGTGTAGCTTTCTTT. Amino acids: CASSDEGVAFF.

The CDR3 sequence: CASSQIGLGQGTYEQYF. Here the CDR3 DNA reads TGTGCCAGCAGCCAAATAGGGCTCGGACAGGGTACCTACGAGCAGTACTTC. This sequence joins TRBV4-2 and TRBJ2-7, with 8 bases lining up with TRBD1. The CDR3 is 17 amino acids. V trimming: 2 bases; J trimming: 2 bases; junction bases outside the gene matches: 11. CDR1 and CDR2 (germline): LGHNA, YNFKEQ.

The CDR3 DNA sequence: TGTGCCAGCAGACAGACAGGGTGGCCCCACGAGCAGTACTTC. This gives the protein CASRQTGWPHEQYF. J is TRBJ2-7 and V is TRBV28, with 7 positions matching TRBD1. With 6 bases clipped from V and 5 bases from J, the junction kept 10 bases outside the gene matches. In germline, CDR1 is MDHEN, CDR2 SYDVKM. The CDR3 extends over 14 amino acids.

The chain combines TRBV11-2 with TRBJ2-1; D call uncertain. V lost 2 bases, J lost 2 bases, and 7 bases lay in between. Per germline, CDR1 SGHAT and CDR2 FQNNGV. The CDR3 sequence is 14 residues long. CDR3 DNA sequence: TGTGCCAGCAGCTTAATGAGCGCCTACAATGAGCAGTTCTTC. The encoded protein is CASSLMSAYNEQFF. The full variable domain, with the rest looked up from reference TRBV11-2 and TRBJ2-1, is EAGVAQSPRYKIIEKRQSVAFWCNPISGHATLYWYQQILGQGPKLLIQFQNNGVVDDSQLPKDRFSAERLKGVDSTLKIQPAKLEDSAVYLCASSLMSAYNEQFFGPGTRLTVL.